This T cell receptor (beta chain) emerged from a study of CD8 T cells in ankylosing spondylitis. Points from the study as a whole: Some motif variants were previously reported in reactive arthritis synovial fluid and blood. Disease-linked clones reportedly concentrated significantly in matched ankylosing spondylitis synovial fluid. A motif in TCR beta, a set of under 10 highly homologous variants, appeared characteristic of ankylosing spondylitis blood. Disease-linked clones had a CD8+ phenotype and relatively low frequency in peripheral blood.

V lost 2 bases to trimming and J lost 8 bases, with 11 bases between them. Per the germline V gene, CDR1 is SGDLS and CDR2 is YYNGEE. The length of the CDR3 is 14 residues. With molecular barcodes, quantitative 5'-RACE was used to make the TCR beta libraries. TCRdb reanalysed the 5' RACE reads using MiXCR and keeps one entry per CDR3 protein. Altogether approximately 400,000 distinct CDR3 sequences are present, 25% to 30% being singletons, with the ten largest covering 0.85% to 1%. This clonotype was observed a handful of times. Its antigen is unidentified. Sequenced sample: blood, either unsorted or a sorted T cell fraction (not recorded which). The V call is TRBV9, the J call TRBJ1-6; D possibly corresponds to TRBD1 (6 bases). The sequence was collected from a male donor with ankylosing spondylitis. CDR3 in amino acids: CASSVTGNDSPLHF. The CDR3 DNA reads TGTGCCAGCAGCGTGACAGGAAATGATTCACCCCTCCACTTT. Full variable domain (rest looked up from reference TRBV9 and TRBJ1-6): DSGVTQTPKHLITATGQRVTLRCSPRSGDLSVYWYQQSLDQGLQFLIQYYNGEERAKGNILERFSAQQFPDLHSELNLSSLELGDSALYFCASSVTGNDSPLHFGNGTRLTVT.